Shown below are 16 T cell receptor beta chains from a single sample sequenced in a study of T-cell reconstitution after alpha-beta-depleted transplantation in children. Unique molecular identifiers were incorporated during preparation of the TCRbeta library. Via MiXCR, TCRdb re-called the PCR reads, giving one row per CDR3 protein. The sample holds around 440,000 distinct CDR3 sequences; roughly a tenth are singletons and the top ten take about 2%. Sequencing used PBMCs, obtained before TCRalphabeta/CD19-depleted stem cell transplant. All receptors come from a child aged 2-9 years with inherited bone marrow failure, due to receive a stem cell transplant.

This clonotype has a count of ten or more. CDR3 in DNA: TGCAGTGTCCCGGGCCTAGGCTCTACTGGAAACACCATATATTTT. This translates into CSVPGLGSTGNTIYF. The chain recombines TRBV20-1 with TRBJ1-3; D call uncertain. Per the germline V gene, CDR1 is DFQATT and CDR2 is SNEGSKA (reference sequence). V lost 7 bases and J lost 2, with 18 bases in between. The CDR3 sequence is 15 residues long.

This clonotype was observed many times. The V call is TRBV29-1, the J call TRBJ2-2; no reliable D call. Per the germline V gene, CDR1 is SQVTM and CDR2 is ANQGSEA. Trimming took off 4 bases at V and 8 bases at J, with 8 bases between the two ends. The CDR3 sequence is 11 residues long. Written as DNA, the CDR3 is TGCAGCGTTGCTCGATGGGGGGAGCTGTTTTTT. Protein sequence: CSVARWGELFF.

This clonotype appeared many times. The CDR3 DNA is TGTGCCAGCAGTTTATCGGGGCCGGCCAATGAGCAGTTCTTC. Its protein product is CASSLSGPANEQFF. V is TRBV27 and J is TRBJ2-1, with D possibly TRBD1 on 5 matching bases. Germline V lookup: CDR1 MNHEY, CDR2 SMNVEV (reference sequence). Trimming left V 0 bases short and J 6 bases short, with 9 bases between. The CDR3 totals 14 residues.

The table lists this clonotype with many counts. The CDR3 nucleotides read TGTGCCATCAGTGTGGGTGGAGACTCCTACGAGCAGTACTTC. Translation gives CAISVGGDSYEQYF. The chain employs TRBV10-3 and TRBJ2-7, with D uncertain. Germline CDR1 ENHRY, CDR2 SYGVKD. V was shortened by 4 bases and J by 0 bases, with 10 bases between the two germline ends. The CDR3 totals 14 residues.

This clonotype has ten or more counts. The chain uses TRBV4-3 and TRBJ1-1; no clear D gene. Between the trimmed V and J ends, which lost 1 base and 5 bases, there was a span of 20 bases. CDR3 length: 17 residues. Germline V gene data show CDR1 as LGHNA and CDR2 as YSLEER. The CDR3 loop reads CASSQVGFEAGSTEAFF. The CDR3 region has the DNA TGCGCCAGCAGCCAAGTAGGGTTTGAGGCTGGGAGTACTGAAGCTTTCTTT.

The count of this clonotype is one. A much larger clone differs by one base, so this may be a read error. V gene TRBV20-1 combines with J gene TRBJ2-1; 15 positions agree with TRBD2. CDR1 and CDR2 from the germline V gene are DFQATT and SNEGSKA (reference sequence). V lost 2 bases and J lost 9; bases outside the gene matches: 8. CDR3 length: 16 residues. CDR3 sequence: CSARPRGLAGGLEQFF. The CDR3 coding sequence is TGCAGTGCTAGACCTCGGGGACTAGCGGGAGGTCTTGAGCAGTTCTTC.

This clonotype was counted at least ten times. The chain couples TRBV29-1 to TRBJ2-1; D is possibly TRBD2 (6 bases). Germline CDR1 SQVTM, CDR2 ANQGSEA. The CDR3 runs 13 residues. V was shortened by 4 bases and J by 5 bases, with 12 bases between the two germline ends. CDR3 in amino acids: CSVARDLDNEQFF. CDR3 nucleotides: TGCAGCGTTGCCAGGGACTTAGACAATGAGCAGTTCTTC.

This clonotype has ten or more counts. This chain uses TRBV10-3 with TRBJ1-4; TRBD1 agrees at 9 bases. Germline V gene lookup returns CDR1 ENHRY and CDR2 SYGVKD. The V segment lost 10 bases and the J segment 0 bases; nucleotides outside the gene matches: 12. The CDR3 extends over 17 amino acids. CDR3 sequence (DNA): TGTGCCACCTGGCCGGGACAGGGAGGTGCAACTAATGAAAAACTGTTTTTT. It yields the protein CATWPGQGGATNEKLFF.

This clonotype has a handful of counts. This chain connects TRBV29-1 to TRBJ2-5, with 8 bases lining up with TRBD1. CDR1 and CDR2 (germline): SQVTM, ANQGSEA. V gave up 7 bases and J gave up 4 bases; unmatched junction bases: 11. The CDR3 length is 14 residues. DNA of the CDR3: TGCAGCGCCCTATCCCCAGGGGGCGGAGAGACCCAGTACTTC. Translation: CSALSPGGGETQYF.

The chain recombines TRBV18 with TRBJ2-2; 7 bases fit TRBD2. The CDR3 spans 18 residues. Germline V lookup: CDR1 KGHSH, CDR2 LQKENI. The V segment lost 1 base and the J segment 4 bases; nucleotides outside the gene matches: 12. The chain's CDR3 is CASSPLPQGGPRTGELFF. In DNA, the CDR3 is TGTGCCAGCTCACCACTCCCCCAGGGAGGGCCGCGCACCGGGGAGCTGTTTTTT.

The sample holds many counts of this clonotype. V and J are TRBV13 and TRBJ2-1; a weak D match, TRBD2 (6 bases). With 1 base removed from V and 4 bases from J, the gap between germline ends came to 11 bases. The CDR3 runs to 15 residues. CDR1 and CDR2 from the germline V gene are PRHDT and FYEKMQ (reference sequence). CDR3 DNA sequence: TGTGCCAGCAGCTTAGATCCAGCGGGTTACAATGAGCAGTTCTTC. It yields the protein CASSLDPAGYNEQFF.

At least ten counts were recorded for this clonotype. V usage is TRBV5-1 and J usage is TRBJ2-1, with D possibly being TRBD1 or TRBD2 (5 bases each). The CDR3 covers 16 residues. Deletions cut 0 bases from V and 5 bases from J, with 15 bases between. Germline CDR1 is SGHRS and CDR2 is YFSETQ. The CDR3 nucleotides are TGCGCCAGCAGCTTGGGAGGGCCCGGCAGGGACAATGAGCAGTTCTTC. This sequence encodes CASSLGGPGRDNEQFF.

This clonotype has at least ten counts. V is TRBV20-1 and J is TRBJ1-1; D is unresolved. The germline V gene has CDR1 DFQATT and CDR2 SNEGSKA (reference sequence). The CDR3 is made up of 11 amino acids. Deletions cut 1 base from V and 8 bases from J, with 8 bases between. The CDR3 sequence is CSARVSPEAFF. CDR3 nucleotides: TGCAGTGCTAGAGTCTCTCCCGAAGCTTTCTTT.

To note about this clonotype: This may arise from a read error, as a much more abundant clone is one base away. The chain joins TRBV11-2 to TRBJ1-1, with 10 bases that match TRBD1. The CDR3 is 15 residues long. CDR1 is SGHAT and CDR2 is FQNNGV in the germline V gene. The CDR3 nucleotides read TGTGCCAACAGCTTAGGGGCCGGGACAGGGGAAAAAGCTTTCTTT. Encoded protein: CANSLGAGTGEKAFF.

This clonotype was picked up many times. This chain uses TRBV7-8 with TRBJ2-5; D gene uncertain. This CDR3 is 15 amino acids long. Germline V gene lookup returns CDR1 SGHVS and CDR2 FQNEAQ. Trimming left V 5 bases short and J 3 bases short, with 16 bases between. CDR3 sequence: CASSARRFLEETQYF. Here the CDR3 DNA reads TGTGCCAGCAGCGCCCGACGCTTCTTGGAAGAGACCCAGTACTTC.

V is TRBV19 and J is TRBJ1-5; TRBD1 is a possible D gene (6 bases). Germline CDR1 LNHDA, CDR2 SQIVND (reference sequence). The CDR3 is 14 amino acids. Deletions cut 2 bases from V and 2 bases from J, with 7 bases between. CDR3 DNA: TGTGCCAGTAGTATACGACAGGGCAATCAGCCCCAGCATTTT. Its protein product is CASSIRQGNQPQHF. The complete variable domain, with remaining parts taken from reference TRBV19 and TRBJ1-5, reads DGGITQSPKYLFRKEGQNVTLSCEQNLNHDAMYWYRQDPGQGLRLIYYSQIVNDFQKGDIAEGYSVSREKKESFPLTVTSAQKNPTAFYLCASSIRQGNQPQHFGDGTRLSIL.